The 28 T cell receptor beta chains below all came from one sample that was sequenced in a study of regulatory T cells in long-lasting Graves disease. Construction of TCR beta libraries relied on iRepertoire HTBI primers and on Arm-PCR targeting CDR3 regions. TCRdb reanalysed the multiplex PCR reads using MiXCR and keeps one entry per CDR3 protein. The sample holds 500,000 or so distinct CDR3 sequences, around 15% seen once. Time point noted: newly diagnosed GD, antithyroid drugs for less than 3 months. The TCR library was made from RNA that had been extracted from PBMCs in TRIzol. These same records also appear under a second study, on T cells in Graves' hyperthyroidism and ophthalmopathy.

The source material was peripheral blood mononuclear cells (PBMCs), sampled at new diagnosis, from a patient treated with antithyroid drugs. Receptor source: a woman aged 40-65 years with Graves disease.

This clonotype was counted only a few times. The chain is built from TRBV4-1 and TRBJ2-1, with a possible D match to TRBD2 (5 bases). The V and J ends lost 0 bases and 7 bases respectively, with 16 bases between them. This CDR3 is 16 amino acids long. Germline V gene data show CDR1 as MGHRA and CDR2 as YSYEKL. The CDR3 DNA reads as TGCGCCAGCAGCCAAGATCCGGCGGGCGAAATTAATGAGCAGTTCTTC. As protein: CASSQDPAGEINEQFF.

This clonotype has a handful of counts. The genes are TRBV28 and TRBJ2-3; TRBD1 or TRBD2 may be the D gene (6 bases each). Germline V gene lookup returns CDR1 MDHEN and CDR2 SYDVKM. The length of the CDR3 is 15 residues. The V gene lost 3 bases and the J gene lost 1 base, with 11 bases spanning the gap. The chain's CDR3 is CASSFPGGGTDTQYF. As DNA, the CDR3 is TGTGCCAGCAGTTTCCCCGGGGGCGGCACAGATACGCAGTATTTT.

Worth noting for this clonotype: Its ends do not fully match the called genes, so a read error is possible. The V call is TRBV5-1, the J call TRBJ1-2, with 7 bases matching TRBD1. Germline V CDR1 and CDR2: SGHRS, YFSETQ. This CDR3 comprises 14 residues. The CDR3 DNA follows: TGTGCCAGCAGCGTCCAGGGGGAGACGAATGGCTACACCTTC. Translating gives CASSVQGETNGYTF.

This clonotype was detected ten times or more. The chain recombines TRBV7-9 with TRBJ2-5; D not resolved. The CDR3 spans 13 residues. V lost 2 bases and J lost 1, with 5 bases in between. Germline lookup yields CDR1 SEHNR and CDR2 FQNEAQ (reference sequence). Written as DNA, the CDR3 is TGTGCCAGCAGCTTATACCCCCAAGAGACCCAGTACTTC. Residues: CASSLYPQETQYF.

This clonotype was detected many times. This rearrangement joins TRBV12-3 or TRBV12-4 to TRBJ1-4, with a tentative D call TRBD1 (6 bases). V dropped 6 bases and J dropped 5 bases, with 13 bases sitting between them. This CDR3 has 14 residues. The CDR3 nucleotides are TGTGCCAGCAGCTCGACAGGCCTAAATGAAAAACTGTTTTTT. Residues: CASSSTGLNEKLFF.

This clonotype was seen ten or more times. The rearrangement joins TRBV11-2 to TRBJ2-1; D remains unclear. V was pared by 0 bases and J by 5 bases, with 8 bases between. The CDR3 is 14 residues long. Germline V gene sequence: CDR1 SGHAT, CDR2 FQNNGV. DNA of the CDR3: TGTGCCAGCAGCTTAGAGTTTCGGGACAATGAGCAGTTCTTC. Translating gives CASSLEFRDNEQFF.

The sample holds many counts of this clonotype. This chain links TRBV7-2 with TRBJ1-1; D is unclear. Trimming removed 5 bases from V and 1 base from J, with 8 bases in between. This CDR3 contains 13 residues. CDR1 is SGHTA, CDR2 FQGNSA, per germline. In DNA form, the CDR3 reads TGTGCCAGCAGCGGACTGTGGAACACTGAAGCTTTCTTT. It specifies CASSGLWNTEAFF.

This chain connects TRBV9 to TRBJ2-1; perhaps TRBD2 as D (7 bases). Trimming shortened V by 2 bases and J by 0 bases, and 18 bases separated the two germline ends. Germline lookup yields CDR1 SGDLS and CDR2 YYNGEE. The CDR3 contains 18 residues. The CDR3 sequence: CASSVRWGGAGSYNEQFF. CDR3 sequence (DNA): TGTGCCAGCAGCGTTCGTTGGGGGGGGGCCGGCTCCTACAATGAGCAGTTCTTC.

This clonotype appeared many times. The V call is TRBV12-3 or TRBV12-4, the J call TRBJ2-7; D tentatively reads TRBD1 or TRBD2 (5 bases each). Trimming left V 5 bases short and J 4 bases short, with 24 bases between. CDR3 length equals 17 residues. CDR3 loop: CASSPPRGRLESYEQYF. CDR3 nucleotides: TGTGCCAGCAGTCCGCCGAGGGGCAGGCTGGAATCGTACGAGCAGTACTTC.

This clonotype was picked up many times. The chain uses TRBV2 and TRBJ2-7; D possibly corresponds to TRBD1 (5 bases). This CDR3 contains 12 residues. The germline gives CDR1 SNHLY, CDR2 FYNNEI. Trimming took 5 bases from V and 5 from J, leaving 10 bases between them. The CDR3 DNA follows: TGTGCCAGCAGTACAGGATACAACGAGCAGTACTTC. It yields the protein CASSTGYNEQYF.

The rearrangement joins TRBV15 to TRBJ1-5, with a possible D match to TRBD1 (5 bases). Germline CDR1 is LNHNV and CDR2 is YYDKDF (reference sequence). V lost 4 bases and J 5 bases, leaving 18 bases between the germline ends. The CDR3 loop spans 16 amino acids. Written as DNA, the CDR3 is TGTGCCACCAGCAATATTTACAACAGGTCCGATCAGCCCCAGCATTTT. Protein product: CATSNIYNRSDQPQHF.

The V and J genes are TRBV9 and TRBJ1-2; 9 bases map to TRBD1. Germline loops: CDR1 SGDLS, CDR2 YYNGEE. The CDR3 is 17 amino acids. V gave up 2 bases and J gave up 3 bases; unmatched junction bases: 11. The chain's CDR3 is CASSVSTTGGGHYGYTF. For the CDR3, the DNA is TGTGCCAGCAGCGTCTCCACTACAGGGGGCGGTCACTATGGCTACACCTTC. The full variable domain, completed using reference TRBV9 and TRBJ1-2, is DSGVTQTPKHLITATGQRVTLRCSPRSGDLSVYWYQQSLDQGLQFLIQYYNGEERAKGNILERFSAQQFPDLHSELNLSSLELGDSALYFCASSVSTTGGGHYGYTFGSGTRLTVV.

This clonotype has only a few counts. V and J are TRBV2 and TRBJ2-7; no definite D call. The CDR3 consists of 12 residues. Germline loops: CDR1 SNHLY, CDR2 FYNNEI. The V and J ends lost 8 bases and 3 bases respectively, with 11 bases between them. Here the CDR3 reads CASFHDFYEQYF. CDR3 nucleotide sequence: TGTGCCAGCTTCCATGATTTCTACGAGCAGTACTTC.

V gene TRBV5-6 combines with J gene TRBJ2-7; maybe TRBD2 (5 bases). The germline CDR1 and CDR2 sequences are SGHDT and YYEEEE. V lost 7 bases, J lost 5 bases, and 13 bases lay in between. The CDR3 has 12 amino acids. In nucleotides, the CDR3 is TGTGCCAGCTTGAAAGAGGGAGACGAGCAGTACTTC. Encoded protein: CASLKEGDEQYF.

This clonotype was counted ten times or more. The chain links TRBV12-3 or TRBV12-4 to TRBJ2-7, with no clear D. V lost 6 bases and J 2 bases, leaving 14 bases between the germline ends. The CDR3 has 14 amino acids. The CDR3 spells CASSPQGVAYEQYF. CDR3 in DNA: TGTGCCAGCAGCCCGCAAGGAGTGGCCTACGAGCAGTACTTC.

In the case of this clonotype: With a much larger clone just one base away, this may be a read error. The V and J genes are TRBV28 and TRBJ2-7; D unclear. CDR1 and CDR2 from the germline V gene are MDHEN and SYDVKM. Trimming pared 3 bases from V and 7 bases from J, leaving 13 bases between. The CDR3 is 13 residues long. The CDR3 region has the DNA TGTGCCAGCAGTTTGCCCCAATACAATGAGCAGTACTTC. This encodes CASSLPQYNEQYF.

The chain joins TRBV7-2 to TRBJ2-2; TRBD2 agrees at 9 bases. V was clipped by 5 bases and J by 3 bases; unmatched bases: 4. In germline, CDR1 is SGHTA, CDR2 FQGNSA. The CDR3 consists of 15 residues. The CDR3 coding sequence is TGTGCCAGCAGCGTTCTAGCGGGGTACACCGGGGAGCTGTTTTTT. As protein: CASSVLAGYTGELFF.

In its sample, this clonotype was seen a few times. This chain uses TRBV28 with TRBJ2-1; D may match TRBD1 or TRBD2 (5 bases each). Per the germline V gene, CDR1 is MDHEN and CDR2 is SYDVKM. Trimming shortened V by 5 bases and J by 8 bases, and 19 bases separated the two germline ends. The CDR3 spans 15 residues. CDR3 residues: CASSRAGTSQYEQFF. In DNA form, the CDR3 reads TGTGCCAGCAGTCGTGCCGGGACCTCTCAATATGAGCAGTTCTTC.

In its sample, this clonotype was seen many times. The V gene is TRBV7-9, the J gene TRBJ1-2; 9 positions agree with TRBD1. The CDR3 contains 13 residues. V trimming: 8 bases; J trimming: 4 bases; junction bases outside the gene matches: 5. Germline V gene lookup returns CDR1 SEHNR and CDR2 FQNEAQ (reference sequence). The CDR3, as DNA: TGTGCCAGCGAGTCGGGACAGGGCTATGGCTACACCTTC. This encodes CASESGQGYGYTF.

This clonotype was found many times. The chain is built from TRBV7-9 and TRBJ2-1, with 7 positions matching TRBD1. CDR1 is SEHNR, CDR2 FQNEAQ, per germline (reference sequence). J lost 5 bases, V lost 5 bases, and 6 bases had no gene match. The CDR3 contains 14 residues. The CDR3 bases are TGTGCCAGCAGCACCCGAGACAGGGACAATGAGCAGTTCTTC. As protein: CASSTRDRDNEQFF. Looking up the rest from reference TRBV7-9 and TRBJ2-1 gives the full variable domain: DTGVSQNPRHKITKRGQNVTFRCDPISEHNRLYWYRQTLGQGPEFLTYFQNEAQLEKSRLLSDRFSAERPKGSFSTLEIQRTEQGDSAMYLCASSTRDRDNEQFFGPGTRLTVL.

This clonotype was detected ten times or more. This chain links TRBV19 with TRBJ2-3, with TRBD2 matching 9 bases. Trimming removed 9 bases from V and 0 bases from J; junction bases left unmatched: 7. The CDR3 runs 15 residues. CDR1 and CDR2 (germline): LNHDA, SQIVND (reference sequence). The CDR3 region has the DNA TGTGCCAGCCGTCTAGCGGGGTTTAGCACAGATACGCAGTATTTT. This sequence encodes CASRLAGFSTDTQYF.

In this sample, this clonotype turned up a few times. CDR3 in amino acids: CASSQGRARVTEAFF. DNA of the CDR3: TGCGCCAGCAGCCAAGGCAGGGCCCGGGTCACTGAAGCTTTCTTT. The genes are TRBV4-1 and TRBJ1-1; tentatively, D is TRBD1 (5 bases). The CDR3 sequence is 15 residues long. Germline CDR1 MGHRA, CDR2 YSYEKL. V lost 1 base and J 4 bases, leaving 13 bases between the germline ends.

This clonotype was recorded many times. The rearrangement uses TRBV30 and TRBJ2-3; the match to TRBD2 covers 7 bases. With 1 base clipped from V and 3 bases from J, the junction kept 10 bases outside the gene matches. This CDR3 contains 16 residues. Germline CDR1 GTSNPN, CDR2 SVGIG (reference sequence). CDR3 DNA sequence: TGTGCCTGGAGTGGGGGGAGAGGGCGGGAGACAGATACGCAGTATTTT. Translated, it gives CAWSGGRGRETDTQYF.

This clonotype has a count of ten or more. V gene TRBV11-2 combines with J gene TRBJ2-5, with D unresolved. CDR3 length: 14 residues. Trimming pared 3 bases from V and 1 base from J, leaving 9 bases between. The germline V gene encodes CDR1 SGHAT and CDR2 FQNNGV. The CDR3 bases are TGTGCCAGCAGCTTCAACGTACCCCAAGAGACCCAGTACTTC. Protein: CASSFNVPQETQYF.

The table lists this clonotype with many counts. The V call is TRBV5-5, the J call TRBJ1-3; 8 bases agree with TRBD1. The CDR3 runs to 15 residues. Germline lookup yields CDR1 SGHKS and CDR2 YYEKEE (reference sequence). Trimming took 2 bases from V and 4 from J; bases not matched to a gene: 5. CDR3 protein: CASSLQGGLGNTIYF. The CDR3, as DNA: TGTGCCAGCAGCTTACAGGGGGGTCTCGGAAACACCATATATTTT.

In its sample, this clonotype was seen many times. This sequence joins TRBV12-3 or TRBV12-4 and TRBJ1-2; D ambiguous. V lost 5 bases and J 3 bases, leaving 16 bases between the germline ends. The CDR3 is 15 amino acids. In DNA form, the CDR3 reads TGTGCCAGCAGTGGACTAGATAACCATTACTATGGCTACACCTTC. Its protein product is CASSGLDNHYYGYTF.

This clonotype was detected only a few times. The genes are TRBV5-1 and TRBJ2-1; 9 bases map to TRBD2. V was clipped by 4 bases and J by 4 bases; unmatched bases: 9. CDR1 and CDR2 (germline): SGHRS, YFSETQ. The CDR3 has 16 residues. This chain's CDR3 is CASSHAASGGYNEQFF. In nucleotides, the CDR3 is TGCGCCAGCAGCCATGCGGCCAGCGGGGGGTACAATGAGCAGTTCTTC.

This clonotype has at least ten counts. The chain has TRBV12-5 and TRBJ1-1, with 7 positions matching TRBD1. Germline lookup yields CDR1 LGHNT and CDR2 FRNRAP. The CDR3 sequence is 16 residues long. V was pared by 1 base and J by 3 bases, with 8 bases of the junction left unmatched. CDR3 nucleotides: TGTGCTAGTGGTTTGGCGCGGGACAGTGTATACACTGAAGCTTTCTTT. It yields the protein CASGLARDSVYTEAFF.